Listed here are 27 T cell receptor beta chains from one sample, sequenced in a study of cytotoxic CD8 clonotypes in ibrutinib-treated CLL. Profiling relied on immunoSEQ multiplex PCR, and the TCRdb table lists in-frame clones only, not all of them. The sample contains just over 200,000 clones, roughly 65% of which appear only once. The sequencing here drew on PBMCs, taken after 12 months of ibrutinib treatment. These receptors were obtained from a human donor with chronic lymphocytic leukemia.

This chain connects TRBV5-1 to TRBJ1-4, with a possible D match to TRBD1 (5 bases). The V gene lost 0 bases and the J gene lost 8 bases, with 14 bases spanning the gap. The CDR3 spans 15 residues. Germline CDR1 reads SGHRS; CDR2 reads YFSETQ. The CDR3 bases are TGCGCCAGCAGCTTGGCCCCGCAGGGAGGGGAAAAACTGTTTTTT. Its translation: CASSLAPQGGEKLFF.

CDR3 DNA sequence: TGTGCCAGCAGCTCCGGAAATGGGCGGGGTTCGCGGGATACGCAGTATTTT. Translated: CASSSGNGRGSRDTQYF. The chain links TRBV7-2 to TRBJ2-3; weak D call: TRBD2 (6 bases). The CDR3 has 17 amino acids. Germline V gives CDR1 SGHTA, CDR2 FQGNSA. V gave up 4 bases and J gave up 6 bases, with 23 bases separating them. The full variable domain, completed using reference TRBV7-2 and TRBJ2-3, is GAGVSQSPSNKVTEKGKDVELRCDPISGHTALYWYRQSLGQGLEFLIYFQGNSAPDKSGLPSDRFSAERTGGSVSTLTIQRTQQEDSAVYLCASSSGNGRGSRDTQYFGPGTRLTVL.

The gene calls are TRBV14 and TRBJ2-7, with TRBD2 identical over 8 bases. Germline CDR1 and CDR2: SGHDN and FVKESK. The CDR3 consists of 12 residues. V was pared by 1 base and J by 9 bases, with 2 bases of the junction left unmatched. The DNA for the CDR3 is TGTGCCAGCAGCCAAGTCCGGGGGGGGCAGTACTTC. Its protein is CASSQVRGGQYF.

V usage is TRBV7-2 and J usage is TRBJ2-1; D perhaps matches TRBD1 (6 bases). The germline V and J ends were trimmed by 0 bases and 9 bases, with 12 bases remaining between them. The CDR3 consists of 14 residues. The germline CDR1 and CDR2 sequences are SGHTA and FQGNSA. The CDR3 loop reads CASSLAGATGEQFF. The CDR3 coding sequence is TGTGCCAGCAGCTTAGCGGGGGCGACGGGTGAGCAGTTCTTC.

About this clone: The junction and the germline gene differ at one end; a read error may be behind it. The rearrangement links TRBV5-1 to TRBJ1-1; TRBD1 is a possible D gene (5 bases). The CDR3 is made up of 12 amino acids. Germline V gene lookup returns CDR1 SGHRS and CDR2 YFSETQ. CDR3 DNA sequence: TGCGCCAGCAGCTTGGCCTCAGGGTACGTGATCTTT. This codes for CASSLASGYVIF.

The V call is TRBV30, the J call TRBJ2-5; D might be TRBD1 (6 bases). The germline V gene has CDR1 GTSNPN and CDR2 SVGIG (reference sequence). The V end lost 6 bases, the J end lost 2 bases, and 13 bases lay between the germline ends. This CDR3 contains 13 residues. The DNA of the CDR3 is TGTGCCTGCTCACGGACAGAGCAAGAGACCCAGTACTTC. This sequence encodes CACSRTEQETQYF.

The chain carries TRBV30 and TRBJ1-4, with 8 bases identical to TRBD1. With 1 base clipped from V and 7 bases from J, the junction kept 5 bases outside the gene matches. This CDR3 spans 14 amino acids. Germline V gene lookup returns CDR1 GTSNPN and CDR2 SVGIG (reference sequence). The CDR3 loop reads CAWSGAGGSEKLFF. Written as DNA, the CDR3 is TGTGCCTGGAGTGGGGCAGGGGGCAGTGAAAAACTGTTTTTT.

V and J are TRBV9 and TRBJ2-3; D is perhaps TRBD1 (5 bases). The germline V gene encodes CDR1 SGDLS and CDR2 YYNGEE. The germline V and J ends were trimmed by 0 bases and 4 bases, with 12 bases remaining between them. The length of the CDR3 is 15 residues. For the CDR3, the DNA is TGTGCCAGCAGCGTAGTGGGGCTTACTCCAGATACGCAGTATTTT. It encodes CASSVVGLTPDTQYF. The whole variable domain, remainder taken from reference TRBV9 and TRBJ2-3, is DSGVTQTPKHLITATGQRVTLRCSPRSGDLSVYWYQQSLDQGLQFLIQYYNGEERAKGNILERFSAQQFPDLHSELNLSSLELGDSALYFCASSVVGLTPDTQYFGPGTRLTVL.

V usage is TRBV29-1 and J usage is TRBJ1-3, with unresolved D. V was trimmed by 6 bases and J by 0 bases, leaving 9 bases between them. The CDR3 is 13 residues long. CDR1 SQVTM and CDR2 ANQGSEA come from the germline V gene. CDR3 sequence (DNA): TGCAGCGTCAGCATGTTCTCTGGAAACACCATATATTTT. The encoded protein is CSVSMFSGNTIYF.

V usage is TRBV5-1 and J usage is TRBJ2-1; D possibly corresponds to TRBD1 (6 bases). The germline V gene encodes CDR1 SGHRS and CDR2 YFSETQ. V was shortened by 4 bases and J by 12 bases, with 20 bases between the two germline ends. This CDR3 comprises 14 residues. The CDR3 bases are TGCGCCAGCAGCCCCGGACAGCCTCTCTTCGGGCAGTTCTTC. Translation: CASSPGQPLFGQFF.

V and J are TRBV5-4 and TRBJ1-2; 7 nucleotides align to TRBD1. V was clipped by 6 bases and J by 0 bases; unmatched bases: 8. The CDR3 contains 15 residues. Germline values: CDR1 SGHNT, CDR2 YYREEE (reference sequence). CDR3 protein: CASTRGGLANYGYTF. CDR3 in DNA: TGTGCCAGCACACGAGGGGGCTTAGCTAACTATGGCTACACCTTC.

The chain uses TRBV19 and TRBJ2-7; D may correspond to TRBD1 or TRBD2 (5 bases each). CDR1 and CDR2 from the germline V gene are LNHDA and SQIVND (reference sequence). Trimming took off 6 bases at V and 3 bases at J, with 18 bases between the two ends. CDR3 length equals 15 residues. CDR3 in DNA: TGTGCCAGTAGCCTGGGGGTAGGGGATATCTACGAGCAGTACTTC. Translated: CASSLGVGDIYEQYF.

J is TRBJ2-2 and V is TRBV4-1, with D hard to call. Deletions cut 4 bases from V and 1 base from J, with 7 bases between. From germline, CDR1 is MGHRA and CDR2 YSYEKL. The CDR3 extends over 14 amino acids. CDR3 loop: CASSPDRNTGELFF. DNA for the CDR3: TGCGCCAGCAGCCCGGACCGGAACACCGGGGAGCTGTTTTTT.

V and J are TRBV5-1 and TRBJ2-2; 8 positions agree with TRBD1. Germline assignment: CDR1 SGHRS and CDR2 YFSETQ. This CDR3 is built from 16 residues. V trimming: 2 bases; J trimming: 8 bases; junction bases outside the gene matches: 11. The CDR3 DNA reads TGCGCCAGCAGCTTATACCAAGGACAGGGCGTTGGGGAGCTGTTTTTT. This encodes CASSLYQGQGVGELFF.

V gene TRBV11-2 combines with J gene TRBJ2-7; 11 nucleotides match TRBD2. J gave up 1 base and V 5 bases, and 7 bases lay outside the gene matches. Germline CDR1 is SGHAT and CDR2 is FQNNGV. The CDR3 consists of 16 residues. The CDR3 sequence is CASSPQTSGVSYEQYF. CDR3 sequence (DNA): TGTGCCAGCAGCCCTCAGACTAGCGGGGTGTCCTACGAGCAGTACTTC. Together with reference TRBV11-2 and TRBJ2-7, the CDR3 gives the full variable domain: EAGVAQSPRYKIIEKRQSVAFWCNPISGHATLYWYQQILGQGPKLLIQFQNNGVVDDSQLPKDRFSAERLKGVDSTLKIQPAKLEDSAVYLCASSPQTSGVSYEQYFGPGTRLTVT.

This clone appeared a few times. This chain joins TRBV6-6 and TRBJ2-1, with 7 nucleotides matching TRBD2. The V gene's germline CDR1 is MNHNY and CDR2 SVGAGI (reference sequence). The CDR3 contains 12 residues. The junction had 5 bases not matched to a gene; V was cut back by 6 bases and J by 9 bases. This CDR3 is CASSGGGVEQFF. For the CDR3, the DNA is TGTGCCAGCAGCGGGGGAGGGGTTGAGCAGTTCTTC.

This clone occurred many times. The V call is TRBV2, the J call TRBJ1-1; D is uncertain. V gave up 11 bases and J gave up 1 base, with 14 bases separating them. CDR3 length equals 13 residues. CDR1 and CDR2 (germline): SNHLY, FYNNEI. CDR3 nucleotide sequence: TGTGCCGGCGGTGCAGGACCGAACACTGAAGCTTTCTTT. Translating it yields CAGGAGPNTEAFF.

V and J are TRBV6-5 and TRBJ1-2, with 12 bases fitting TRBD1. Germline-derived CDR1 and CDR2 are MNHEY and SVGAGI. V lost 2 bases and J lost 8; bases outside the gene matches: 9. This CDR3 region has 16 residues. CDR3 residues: CASSYGGTGGVQGYTF. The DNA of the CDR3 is TGTGCCAGCAGTTACGGCGGGACAGGGGGCGTGCAAGGCTACACCTTC.

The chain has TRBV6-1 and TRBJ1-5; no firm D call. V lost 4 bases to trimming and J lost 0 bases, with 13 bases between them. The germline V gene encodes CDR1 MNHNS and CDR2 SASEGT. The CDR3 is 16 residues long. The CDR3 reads CASSGRFYASNQPQHF. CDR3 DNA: TGTGCCAGCAGTGGTCGGTTTTATGCTAGCAATCAGCCCCAGCATTTT.

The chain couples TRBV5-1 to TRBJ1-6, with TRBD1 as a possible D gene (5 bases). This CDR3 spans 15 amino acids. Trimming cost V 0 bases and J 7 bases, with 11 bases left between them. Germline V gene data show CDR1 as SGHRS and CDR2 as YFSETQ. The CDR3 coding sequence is TGCGCCAGCAGCTTGGGCAGGGTCGGGAATTCACCCCTCCACTTT. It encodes CASSLGRVGNSPLHF.

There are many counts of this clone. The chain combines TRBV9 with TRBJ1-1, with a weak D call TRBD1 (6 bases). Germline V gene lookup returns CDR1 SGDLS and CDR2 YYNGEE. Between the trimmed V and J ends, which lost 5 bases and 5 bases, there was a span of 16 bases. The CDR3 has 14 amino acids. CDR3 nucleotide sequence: TGTGCCAGCAGTTCTATTACAGGGAGGACTGAAGCTTTCTTT. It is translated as CASSSITGRTEAFF.

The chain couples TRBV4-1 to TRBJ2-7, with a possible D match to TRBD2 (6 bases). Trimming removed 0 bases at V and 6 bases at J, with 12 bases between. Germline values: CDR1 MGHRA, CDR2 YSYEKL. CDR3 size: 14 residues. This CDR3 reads CASSQDQLAVEQYF. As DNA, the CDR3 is TGCGCCAGCAGCCAAGATCAACTAGCAGTCGAGCAGTACTTC.

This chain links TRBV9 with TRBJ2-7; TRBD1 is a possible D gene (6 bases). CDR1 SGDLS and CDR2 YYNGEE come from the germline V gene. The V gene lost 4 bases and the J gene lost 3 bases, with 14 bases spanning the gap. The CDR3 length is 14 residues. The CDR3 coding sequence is TGTGCCAGCAGCCCTAGGGACACCTTCTACGAGCAGTACTTC. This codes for CASSPRDTFYEQYF.

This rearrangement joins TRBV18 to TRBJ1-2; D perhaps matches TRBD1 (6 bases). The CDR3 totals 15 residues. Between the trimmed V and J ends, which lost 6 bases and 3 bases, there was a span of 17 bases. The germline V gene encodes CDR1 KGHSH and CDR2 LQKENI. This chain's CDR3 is CASSLQDSPDYGYTF. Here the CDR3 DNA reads TGTGCCAGCTCTCTCCAGGACAGCCCTGACTATGGCTACACCTTC.

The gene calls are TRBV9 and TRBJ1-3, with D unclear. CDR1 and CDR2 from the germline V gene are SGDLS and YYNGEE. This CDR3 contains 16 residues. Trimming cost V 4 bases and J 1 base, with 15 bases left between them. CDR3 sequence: CASSSAGGISGNTIYF. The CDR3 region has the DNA TGTGCCAGCAGCTCAGCAGGAGGGATTTCTGGAAACACCATATATTTT.

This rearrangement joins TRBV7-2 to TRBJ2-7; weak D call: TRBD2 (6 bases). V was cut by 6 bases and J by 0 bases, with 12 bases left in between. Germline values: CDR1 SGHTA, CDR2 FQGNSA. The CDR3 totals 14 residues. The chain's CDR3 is CASRVTSISYEQYF. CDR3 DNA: TGTGCCAGCAGAGTAACTAGCATCTCCTACGAGCAGTACTTC. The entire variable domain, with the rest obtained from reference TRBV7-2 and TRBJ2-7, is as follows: GAGVSQSPSNKVTEKGKDVELRCDPISGHTALYWYRQSLGQGLEFLIYFQGNSAPDKSGLPSDRFSAERTGGSVSTLTIQRTQQEDSAVYLCASRVTSISYEQYFGPGTRLTVT.

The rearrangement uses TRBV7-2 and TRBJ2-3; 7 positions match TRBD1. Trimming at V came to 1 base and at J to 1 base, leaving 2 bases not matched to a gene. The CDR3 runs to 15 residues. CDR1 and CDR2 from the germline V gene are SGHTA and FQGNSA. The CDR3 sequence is CASSLVGGGTDTQYF. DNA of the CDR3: TGTGCCAGCAGCTTAGTAGGGGGCGGCACAGATACGCAGTATTTT. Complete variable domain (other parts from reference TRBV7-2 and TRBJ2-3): GAGVSQSPSNKVTEKGKDVELRCDPISGHTALYWYRQSLGQGLEFLIYFQGNSAPDKSGLPSDRFSAERTGGSVSTLTIQRTQQEDSAVYLCASSLVGGGTDTQYFGPGTRLTVL.